The source of this T cell receptor beta chain is a study of T cells of healthy individuals. TCRdb redid the calling of the 5' RACE reads with MiXCR, one entry per CDR3 protein. The sample carries approximately 89,000 distinct CDR3 sequences, around 5.1% recorded once. The source is a female donor in good health.

CDR3 amino acids: CASSPSDSRARFF. DNA for the CDR3: TGTGCCAGCTCACCGTCGGACTCACGAGCTAGGTTCTTC. The rearrangement uses TRBV18 and TRBJ2-1, with D tentatively TRBD2 (5 bases). CDR3 length equals 13 residues. The V end lost 3 bases, the J end lost 15 bases, and 18 bases lay between the germline ends. Germline loops: CDR1 KGHSH, CDR2 LQKENI.